Listed below are T cell receptor beta chains from one sample, sequenced in a study of blood T cell repertoires in COVID-19. Using immunoSEQ multiplex PCR, the repertoire was profiled, and TCRdb retains in-frame clones only, with some absent. The sample includes 90,000 to 140,000 clones, approximately 83% of them seen just once. The specimen was peripheral blood. The receptors derive from a man between 45 and 60 years old with acute or convalescent COVID-19. Both conserved end residues are part of each CDR3. A D gene is named only where the DNA matches it firmly. Part of the rows lack a size; the others show once, few, many or a class for expanded clones.

J gene | V gene | clone size | D gene | CDR3 DNA | CDR3 protein
TRBJ2-7 | TRBV24-1 | NA | TRBD1 | TGTGCCACCAGTGATGGATGGGGCGGACAGGGAATGGGGGAGCAGTACTTC | CATSDGWGGQGMGEQYF
TRBJ1-6 | TRBV19 | NA | NA | TGTGCCAGTAGTATTGGCGGGGTTTCACCCCTCCACTTT | CASSIGGVSPLHF
TRBJ1-1 | TRBV6-5 | NA | NA | TGTGCCAGCAGTTACTCACCCGCACGGGTCACTGAAGCTTTCTTT | CASSYSPARVTEAFF
TRBJ2-2 | TRBV2 | NA | TRBD1 | TGTGCCAGCAGCGCGGACAGGGGGGACACCGGGGAGCTGTTTTTT | CASSADRGDTGELFF
TRBJ1-4 | TRBV12-5 | NA | TRBD1 | TGTGCTAGTGGCCGGGGACAGGATAATGAAAAACTGTTTTTT | CASGRGQDNEKLFF
TRBJ2-3 | TRBV12-3/TRBV12-4 | NA | TRBD2 | TGTGCCAGCAGTTCGGGGGGAGATACGCAGTATTTT | CASSSGGDTQYF
TRBJ1-5 | TRBV24-1 | NA | NA | TGTGCCACCAGTGCCGGAGGGAATCAGCCCCAGCATTTT | CATSAGGNQPQHF
TRBJ2-3 | TRBV30 | once | TRBD2 | TGTGCCCGGGGGGGAGGCGCAGATACGCAGTATTTT | CARGGGADTQYF
TRBJ1-2 | TRBV5-1 | NA | NA | TGCGCCAGCAGCGTCGACAGCTATGGCTACACCTTC | CASSVDSYGYTF
TRBJ1-5 | TRBV4-1 | few | TRBD1 | TGCGCCAGCAGCCTAGGGACAGGGAGAGGGCAGCCCCAGCATTTT | CASSLGTGRGQPQHF
TRBJ1-2 | TRBV19 | NA | NA | TGTGCCAGTAGCACCTGGGACAAGGGGTTTTATGGCTACACCTTC | CASSTWDKGFYGYTF
TRBJ1-1 | TRBV7-9 | NA | NA | TGTGCCAGCAGCTTATCGGCAGGTTCAGCTTTCTTT | CASSLSAGSAFF
TRBJ2-5 | TRBV5-1 | NA | TRBD2 | TGCGCCAGCAGAGGCGTGTTAGCGGGTATAGAGACCCAGTACTTC | CASRGVLAGIETQYF
TRBJ2-6 | TRBV11-3 | NA | NA | TGTGCCAGCAGCCAGACTAGACACTCTGGGGCCAACGTCCTGACTTTC | CASSQTRHSGANVLTF
TRBJ2-1 | TRBV18 | NA | NA | TGTGCCAGCTCAGCACAGGGTCGGGGTGAGCAGTTCTTC | CASSAQGRGEQFF
TRBJ1-1 | TRBV4-1 | NA | NA | TGCGCCAGCAGCCAAGACGGGATCACTGAAGCTTTCTTT | CASSQDGITEAFF
TRBJ1-6 | TRBV27 | NA | NA | TGTGCCAGCAGTTTAGGCACCTATAATTCACCCCTCCACTTT | CASSLGTYNSPLHF
TRBJ2-7 | TRBV7-9 | NA | NA | TGTGCCAGCAGCTCCGGCGGGGTTCGGCCCTACGAGCAGTACTTC | CASSSGGVRPYEQYF
TRBJ2-7 | TRBV11-3 | NA | TRBD2 | TGTGCCAGCAGCTCAGGATTGATTTTCTTAGGACTAGCGGCGTACGAGCAGTACTTC | CASSSGLIFLGLAAYEQYF
TRBJ2-1 | TRBV6-6 | NA | TRBD1 | TGTGCCAGCAGCAAGACAGGGAATAGAAATGAGCAGTTCTTC | CASSKTGNRNEQFF
TRBJ2-2 | TRBV29-1 | NA | NA | TGCAGCGTTGCTCTAGCGATTAGGGACACCGGGGAGCTGTTTTTT | CSVALAIRDTGELFF
TRBJ2-1 | TRBV11-2 | NA | TRBD1 | TGTGCCAGCAGCTTAAATCAGGACAGGGGGGTTCTTGAGCAGTTCTTC | CASSLNQDRGVLEQFF
TRBJ1-2 | TRBV18 | NA | NA | TGTGCCAGCTCACCCCCACCCCGGGGGGTGAACTATGGCTACACCTTC | CASSPPPRGVNYGYTF
TRBJ2-7 | TRBV7-2 | NA | TRBD1 | TGTGCCAGCAGCTTAGCGGCAGGGGGCGTCTACGAGCAGTACTTC | CASSLAAGGVYEQYF
TRBJ2-3 | TRBV2 | NA | NA | TGTGCCAGCAGGGGGCTTGGGGTTCCAGATACGCAGTATTTT | CASRGLGVPDTQYF
TRBJ1-1 | TRBV4-1 | NA | TRBD1 | TGCGCCAGCAGCCAAGGACCAGGGGGCACTGAAGCTTTCTTT | CASSQGPGGTEAFF
TRBJ1-3 | TRBV5-1 | NA | NA | TGCGCCAGCAGCTCGGACAGCTCTGGAAACACCATATATTTT | CASSSDSSGNTIYF
TRBJ1-1 | TRBV29-1 | NA | NA | TGCAGCGTTGACAGGGTGTTCACTGAAGCTTTCTTT | CSVDRVFTEAFF
TRBJ2-5 | TRBV9 | NA | TRBD1 | TGTGCCAGCAGCGTAGGAACAGGGGCGACGGGGACCCAGTACTTC | CASSVGTGATGTQYF
TRBJ2-3 | TRBV6-1 | NA | TRBD2 | TGTGCCAGCAGTGATGCGGGAGGGGGCACAGATACGCAGTATTTT | CASSDAGGGTDTQYF
TRBJ2-4 | TRBV19 | NA | NA | TGTGCCAGTAGTATGCAGGCAGGGCCTGGAAACATTCAGTACTTC | CASSMQAGPGNIQYF
TRBJ1-5 | TRBV28 | once | TRBD1 | TGTGCCAGCAGCGCCGGGACAGGGGTTGAGCCCCAGCATTTT | CASSAGTGVEPQHF
TRBJ2-1 | TRBV21-1 | NA | NA | TGTGCCAGCAGCGGGGGTCTAGCGGTCATTAGGTCTCTCCCCTACAATGAGCAGTTCTTC | CASSGGLAVIRSLPYNEQFF